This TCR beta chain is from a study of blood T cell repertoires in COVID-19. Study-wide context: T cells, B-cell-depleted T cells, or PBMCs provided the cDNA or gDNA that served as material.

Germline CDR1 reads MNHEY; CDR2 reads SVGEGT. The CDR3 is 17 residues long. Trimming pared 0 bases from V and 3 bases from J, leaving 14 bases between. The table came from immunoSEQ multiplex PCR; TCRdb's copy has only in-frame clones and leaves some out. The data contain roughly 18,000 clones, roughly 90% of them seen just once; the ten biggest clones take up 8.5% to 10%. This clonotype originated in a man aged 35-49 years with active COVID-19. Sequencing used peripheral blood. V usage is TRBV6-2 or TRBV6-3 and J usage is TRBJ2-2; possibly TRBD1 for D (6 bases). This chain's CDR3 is CASSYSPGGQHTGELFF. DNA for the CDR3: TGTGCCAGCAGTTACTCCCCTGGCGGACAGCACACCGGGGAGCTGTTTTTT.